Below, 18 T cell receptor beta chains from the same sample are listed, as sequenced in a study of early T cells in non-severe SARS-CoV-2 infection. TCRdb re-called the 5' RACE reads with MiXCR, one entry per CDR3 protein. The table lists tens of thousands of distinct CDR3 sequences, around 14% of them singletons. The sequenced sample was whole blood. Receptor source: an adult who was a healthcare worker with PCR-confirmed SARS-CoV-2 infection or an uninfected control (not recorded which).

V and J are TRBV20-1 and TRBJ1-6; 9 nucleotides agree with TRBD1. Germline CDR1 reads DFQATT; CDR2 reads SNEGSKA (reference sequence). J was trimmed by 6 bases and V by 6 bases; bases with no gene match: 9. This CDR3 is 15 amino acids long. In nucleotides, the CDR3 is TGCAGTGCCCAGTACTGGGACAGGGCTAATTCACCCCTCCACTTT. It codes for CSAQYWDRANSPLHF.

At least ten counts were recorded for this clonotype. The V call is TRBV11-2, the J call TRBJ2-1; the D gene is possibly TRBD2 (5 bases). CDR1 and CDR2 (germline): SGHAT, FQNNGV. Trimming left V 1 base short and J 11 bases short, with 15 bases between. The CDR3 is 14 residues long. CDR3 region: CASSLAPMDSQQFF. The DNA for the CDR3 is TGTGCCAGCAGCTTAGCCCCGATGGACTCCCAGCAGTTCTTC.

The V call is TRBV4-1, the J call TRBJ1-2; tentatively, D is TRBD1 (6 bases). The CDR3 consists of 15 residues. Trimming stripped 4 bases from V and 6 bases from J, with 18 bases between. CDR1 is MGHRA and CDR2 is YSYEKL in the germline V gene. The CDR3 region is CASSPPWTAKNGYTF. The CDR3 DNA is TGCGCCAGCAGCCCTCCTTGGACAGCGAAGAATGGCTACACCTTC.

The rearrangement uses TRBV19 and TRBJ1-5; D perhaps matches TRBD1 (5 bases). Germline CDR1 and CDR2: LNHDA and SQIVND (reference sequence). V dropped 8 bases and J dropped 3 bases, with 11 bases sitting between them. CDR3 length equals 13 residues. CDR3 amino acids: CASSGTANQPQHF. CDR3 DNA sequence: TGTGCCAGTTCCGGGACTGCCAATCAGCCCCAGCATTTT.

This clonotype was detected a few times. The chain has TRBV13 and TRBJ1-1; D may be TRBD1 (5 bases). V was clipped by 2 bases and J by 6 bases, with 22 bases between them. The CDR3 consists of 17 residues. CDR1 is PRHDT, CDR2 FYEKMQ, per germline (reference sequence). CDR3 nucleotide sequence: TGTGCCAGCAGCTTACAGGGTAAGGGTAGGATGTTCGCTGAAGCTTTCTTT. This sequence encodes CASSLQGKGRMFAEAFF.

This clonotype has more than one count but fewer than ten. The chain is built from TRBV6-5 and TRBJ1-5, with D tentatively TRBD1 (6 bases). The CDR3 is 15 residues long. With 0 bases removed from V and 5 bases from J, the gap between germline ends came to 11 bases. Germline CDR1 MNHEY, CDR2 SVGAGI. The CDR3 DNA reads TGTGCCAGCAGTTACTCGCCGACAGGCCATCAGCCCCAGCATTTT. Translation gives CASSYSPTGHQPQHF.

This clonotype was detected many times. This rearrangement joins TRBV20-1 to TRBJ2-4; possible D gene TRBD1, 5 bases. There are 14 residues in the CDR3. V shed 6 bases and J shed 2 bases, with 14 bases lying between them. Per the germline V gene, CDR1 is DFQATT and CDR2 is SNEGSKA (reference sequence). The CDR3 nucleotides read TGCAGTGCATCCAGGGATTGGTCCAAAAACATTCAGTACTTC. Residues: CSASRDWSKNIQYF.

J is TRBJ2-3 and V is TRBV14; D perhaps matches TRBD1 (6 bases). This CDR3 spans 17 amino acids. Germline loops: CDR1 SGHDN, CDR2 FVKESK. V was cut by 0 bases and J by 2 bases, with 15 bases left in between. This chain's CDR3 is CASSQDDRSLATDTQYF. In DNA form, the CDR3 reads TGTGCCAGCAGCCAAGATGACAGGAGTCTCGCCACAGATACGCAGTATTTT.

This clonotype was observed at least ten times. The rearrangement uses TRBV7-8 and TRBJ1-4, with D maybe TRBD1 (6 bases). Germline-derived CDR1 and CDR2 are SGHVS and FQNEAQ. Trimming stripped 4 bases from V and 5 bases from J, with 20 bases between. The CDR3 contains 17 residues. CDR3 DNA: TGTGCCAGCAGCTCCTATATCCAGGACAGAGAAAATGAAAAACTGTTTTTT. This gives the protein CASSSYIQDRENEKLFF.

The V gene is TRBV11-3, the J gene TRBJ2-3; no reliable D call. The CDR3 has 12 amino acids. Trimming removed 5 bases from V and 4 bases from J, with 7 bases in between. The V gene's germline CDR1 is SGHNT and CDR2 YENEEA. The CDR3 is CASSGDADTQYF. CDR3 nucleotide sequence: TGTGCCAGCAGCGGAGACGCAGATACGCAGTATTTT.

This rearrangement joins TRBV20-1 to TRBJ2-7; no clear D gene. CDR1 and CDR2 from the germline V gene are DFQATT and SNEGSKA (reference sequence). The CDR3 length is 16 residues. V gave up 3 bases and J gave up 2 bases, with 20 bases separating them. The CDR3 DNA sequence: TGCAGTGCTAGCGGGTTAGGTGAATACAAACCCTACGAGCAGTACTTC. Protein sequence: CSASGLGEYKPYEQYF.

The chain uses TRBV6-5 and TRBJ1-1; a weak D match, TRBD1 (5 bases). Germline assignment: CDR1 MNHEY and CDR2 SVGAGI. The V end lost 7 bases, the J end lost 6 bases, and 9 bases lay between the germline ends. This CDR3 contains 11 residues. The CDR3 DNA follows: TGTGCCAGCACTCAGGGTTCTGAAGCTTTCTTT. Its protein product is CASTQGSEAFF.

This clonotype was observed at least ten times. The chain has TRBV11-2 and TRBJ2-3, with 10 bases lining up with TRBD2. Germline lookup yields CDR1 SGHAT and CDR2 FQNNGV. The V and J ends lost 9 bases and 5 bases, in that order; junction bases with no gene match: 17. The CDR3 is made up of 17 amino acids. CDR3 DNA sequence: TGTGCCAGATCGGTGATAGCGGGAGGAGACCGCGGAGATACGCAGTATTTT. It is translated as CARSVIAGGDRGDTQYF.

About this clonotype: An end of the junction does not agree with germline; a read error may underlie this. The chain employs TRBV6-1 and TRBJ2-5, with 9 bases that match TRBD2. Germline V gene sequence: CDR1 MNHNS, CDR2 SASEGT. The CDR3 runs 14 residues. The CDR3 loop reads CPSKPGLAEETQYF. The CDR3 DNA follows: TGTCCCAGCAAACCGGGACTAGCCGAAGAGACCCAGTACTTC.

As DNA, the CDR3 is TGTGCCAGCAGCTTAGGCTCCGTATCCTACGAGCAGTACTTC. It specifies CASSLGSVSYEQYF. V usage is TRBV7-2 and J usage is TRBJ2-7, with D hard to call. CDR3 length equals 14 residues. The V gene lost 1 base and the J gene lost 1 base, with 8 bases spanning the gap. Germline lookup yields CDR1 SGHTA and CDR2 FQGNSA.

This chain joins TRBV12-5 and TRBJ2-5; D is ambiguous. The CDR3 spans 13 residues. Trimming took 2 bases from V and 3 from J, leaving 7 bases between them. CDR1 and CDR2 from the germline V gene are LGHNT and FRNRAP. The chain's CDR3 is CASGLMSEETQYF. CDR3 DNA: TGTGCTAGTGGTTTGATGAGTGAAGAGACCCAGTACTTC.

The chain employs TRBV7-2 and TRBJ2-5, with D unresolved. There are 12 residues in the CDR3. The V end was cut by 2 bases, the J end by 5 bases, with 6 bases between. The germline gives CDR1 SGHTA, CDR2 FQGNSA. CDR3 sequence reads: CASSLLRETQYF. The CDR3 bases are TGTGCCAGCAGCTTACTACGGGAGACCCAGTACTTC.

This clonotype has a count of ten or more. The chain links TRBV7-2 to TRBJ1-5; a possible D gene is TRBD1 (5 bases). Trimming removed 2 bases at V and 4 bases at J, with 9 bases between. The CDR3 totals 14 residues. The germline gives CDR1 SGHTA, CDR2 FQGNSA. This chain's CDR3 is CASSLSGNNQPQHF. The DNA of the CDR3 is TGTGCCAGCAGCTTATCAGGGAATAATCAGCCCCAGCATTTT.